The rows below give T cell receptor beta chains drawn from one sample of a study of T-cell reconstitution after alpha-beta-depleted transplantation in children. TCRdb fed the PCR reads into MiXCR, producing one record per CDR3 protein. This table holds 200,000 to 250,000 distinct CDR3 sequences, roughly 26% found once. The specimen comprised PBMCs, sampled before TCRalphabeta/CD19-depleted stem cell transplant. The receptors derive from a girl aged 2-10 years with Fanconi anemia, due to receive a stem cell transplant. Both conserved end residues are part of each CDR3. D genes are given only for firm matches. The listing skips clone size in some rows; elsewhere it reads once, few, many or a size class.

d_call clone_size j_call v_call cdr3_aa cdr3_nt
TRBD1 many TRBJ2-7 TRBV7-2 CASSLVEDRGAYEQYF TGTGCCAGCAGCTTAGTCGAGGACAGGGGGGCCTACGAGCAGTACTTC
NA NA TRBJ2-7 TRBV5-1 CASSPWDFGYEQYF TGCGCCAGCAGCCCTTGGGATTTTGGCTACGAGCAGTACTTC
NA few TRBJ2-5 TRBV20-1 CSARWTVETQYF TGCAGTGCTAGATGGACAGTCGAGACCCAGTACTTC
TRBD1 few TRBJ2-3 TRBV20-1 CSATNPRGWGTDTQYF TGCAGTGCTACCAACCCCAGGGGGTGGGGCACAGATACGCAGTATTTT
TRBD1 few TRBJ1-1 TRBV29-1 CSVTGANTEAFF TGCAGCGTAACAGGGGCGAACACTGAAGCTTTCTTT
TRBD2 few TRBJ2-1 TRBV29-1 CSVLRSTGGSYNEQFF TGCAGCGTTCTCCGGTCAACGGGGGGCTCCTACAATGAGCAGTTCTTC
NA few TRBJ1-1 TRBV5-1 CASSFGDEALYTEAFF TGCGCCAGCAGCTTCGGGGACGAGGCATTGTACACTGAAGCTTTCTTT
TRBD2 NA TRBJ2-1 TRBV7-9 CASSSRTSGIYNEQFF TGTGCCAGCAGCTCGCGGACTAGCGGGATCTACAATGAGCAGTTCTTC
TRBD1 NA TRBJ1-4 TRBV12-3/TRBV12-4 CASSLGDRGREKLFF TGTGCCAGCAGTTTAGGGGACAGGGGTCGCGAAAAACTGTTTTTT
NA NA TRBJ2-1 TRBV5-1 CASSVTPDLYNEQFF TGCGCCAGCAGCGTGACTCCCGATCTGTACAATGAGCAGTTCTTC
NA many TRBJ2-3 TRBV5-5 CASGFRDTQYF TGTGCCAGCGGCTTTCGAGATACGCAGTATTTT
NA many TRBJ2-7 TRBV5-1 CASSLSGGISEQYF TGCGCCAGCAGCCTGTCGGGCGGGATCAGCGAGCAGTACTTC
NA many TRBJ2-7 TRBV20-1 CSAREDSAYEQYF TGCAGTGCTAGAGAGGACTCAGCCTACGAGCAGTACTTC
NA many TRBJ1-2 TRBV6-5 CASRDGDGYTF TGTGCCAGCCGGGACGGAGATGGCTACACCTTC
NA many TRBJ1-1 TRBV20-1 CSARGPREAFF TGCAGTGCTAGGGGCCCCAGGGAAGCTTTCTTT
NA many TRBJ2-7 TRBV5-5 CASSLGGGAVTYEQYF TGTGCCAGCAGCTTGGGAGGCGGGGCCGTCACCTACGAGCAGTACTTC
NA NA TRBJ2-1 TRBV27 CASSQSNNEQFF TGTGCCAGCAGTCAAAGTAACAATGAGCAGTTCTTC
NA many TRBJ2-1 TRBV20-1 CSAREGYNEQFF TGCAGTGCTAGAGAAGGGTACAATGAGCAGTTCTTC
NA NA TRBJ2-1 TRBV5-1 CASSAGLLYNEQFF TGCGCCAGCAGCGCCGGGCTGCTCTACAATGAGCAGTTCTTC
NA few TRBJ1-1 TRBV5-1 CASSIQTNTEAFF TGCGCCAGCAGCATACAGACGAACACTGAAGCTTTCTTT
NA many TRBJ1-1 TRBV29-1 CSVGWNRPGAFF TGCAGCGTTGGGTGGAATCGGCCTGGAGCTTTCTTT
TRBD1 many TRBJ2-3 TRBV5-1 CASSWGQHIRPTDTQYF TGCGCCAGCAGCTGGGGACAGCATATAAGGCCCACAGATACGCAGTATTTT
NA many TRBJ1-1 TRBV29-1 CSVEGRVNTEAFF TGCAGCGTTGAAGGCAGGGTGAACACTGAAGCTTTCTTT
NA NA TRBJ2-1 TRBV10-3 CAISVDSNAYNEQFF TGTGCCATCAGCGTTGACTCAAACGCATACAATGAGCAGTTCTTC
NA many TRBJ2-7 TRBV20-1 CSATGITYEQYF TGCAGTGCTACCGGGATCACCTACGAGCAGTACTTC
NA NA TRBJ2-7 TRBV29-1 CSVVRPQGKYEQYF TGCAGCGTTGTCCGACCGCAGGGGAAGTACGAGCAGTACTTC
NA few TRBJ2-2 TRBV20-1 CSARQFTGELFF TGCAGTGCTAGACAGTTCACCGGGGAGCTGTTTTTT
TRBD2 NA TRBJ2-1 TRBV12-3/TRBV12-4 CASSFVLAGRNEQFF TGTGCCAGCAGTTTTGTCCTAGCGGGAAGGAATGAGCAGTTCTTC
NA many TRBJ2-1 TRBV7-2 CASSLGLAYNEQFF TGTGCCAGCAGCTTAGGACTGGCATACAATGAGCAGTTCTTC
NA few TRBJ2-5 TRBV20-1 CSASATSYAETQYF TGCAGTGCTAGTGCAACTAGTTATGCAGAGACCCAGTACTTC
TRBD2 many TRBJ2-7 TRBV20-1 CSASPASGVYEQYF TGCAGTGCTAGTCCGGCTAGCGGGGTATACGAGCAGTACTTC
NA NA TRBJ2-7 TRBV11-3 CASSLDYRVTLYEQYF TGTGCCAGCAGCTTAGATTATAGGGTCACACTCTACGAGCAGTACTTC
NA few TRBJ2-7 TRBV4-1 CASSQDFYSAYEQYF TGCGCCAGCAGCCAAGATTTTTATAGTGCCTACGAGCAGTACTTC
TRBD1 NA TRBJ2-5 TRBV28 CASSLRTGWQETQYF TGTGCCAGCAGTTTACGGACAGGGTGGCAAGAGACCCAGTACTTC